The subject of this entry is one T cell receptor beta chain. Its antigen is unknown. V gave up 4 bases and J gave up 5 bases; unmatched junction bases: 11. The length of the CDR3 is 16 residues. CDR1 is SGHRS, CDR2 YFSETQ, per germline. The table came from immunoSEQ multiplex PCR; TCRdb's copy has only in-frame clones and leaves some out. The data show tens of thousands of clones, 89% seen once. This sample is drawn from a study of graft-versus-host responses after intestinal transplantation. This clonotype originated in a human donor who was the organ donor for an intestinal transplant. Material: unstimulated CD4+ T cells sorted from spleen or lymph node cells, obtained before transplant. The V call is TRBV5-1, the J call TRBJ2-2, with TRBD2 matching 7 bases. The CDR3 here is CASSGTTGIVTGELFF. The CDR3 nucleotides read TGCGCCAGCAGCGGGACTACCGGTATAGTGACCGGGGAGCTGTTTTTT. Supplemented by reference TRBV5-1 and TRBJ2-2, the full variable domain reads KAGVTQTPRYLIKTRGQQVTLSCSPISGHRSVSWYQQTPGQGLQFLFEYFSETQRNKGNFPGRFSGRQFSNSRSEMNVSTLELGDSALYLCASSGTTGIVTGELFFGEGSRLTVL.